This T cell receptor (beta chain) appears in the sequencing data of a study of cytomegalovirus exposure and HLA in healthy donors. Across the study: Unique TCRs from HLA-typed donors, 70 million to 85 million of them, were held in an early data release. Study results and caveats: The study flagged 150 to 200 TCR beta chains as cytomegalovirus-associated. Accounts indicate the classifier identified cytomegalovirus status with strong specificity and sensitivity.

Notes on this clone: What it binds is not known.

PCR amplification relied on 60 Vbeta primers (plus 13 Jbeta primers). The data were produced by immunoSEQ multiplex PCR, yet TCRdb's version contains in-frame clones alone and is incomplete. This table lists fewer than 85,000 clones. Germline assignment: CDR1 MNHEY and CDR2 SVGAGI. The CDR3 is made up of 12 amino acids. After removal of 5 bases from V and 6 bases from J, the junction contained 1 base not matched to a gene. Sequenced material: PBMCs. The chain combines TRBV6-5 with TRBJ2-1, with 7 bases fitting TRBD1. The receptor comes from a young man in good health and CMV-seronegative. CDR3 DNA sequence: TGTGCCAGCAGTGGGGACAGCAATGAGCAGTTCTTC. Protein sequence: CASSGDSNEQFF.